This is a list of T cell receptor beta chains from one sample in a study of T cell responses to AZD1222 COVID-19 vaccine. The repertoire was sequenced with immunoSEQ multiplex PCR; TCRdb's copy has only in-frame clones and lacks some. The sample lists 150,000 to 180,000 clones, 85% to 90% occurring once. This material consisted of peripheral blood, taken 28 days after the second AZD1222 dose. These receptors were collected from an adult who received the AZD1222 COVID-19 vaccine. Each CDR3 is given with its conserved first and last residue. D genes are given only for firm matches. Some rows have no size entry. The others give once, few or many, or a class for an expanded clone.

clone size: .; D gene: .; V gene: TRBV24-1; CDR3 length: 15; J gene: TRBJ2-7; CDR3 protein: CATSDTGTPSYEQYF; CDR3 DNA: TGTGCCACCAGTGATACCGGGACGCCCTCCTACGAGCAGTACTTC
clone size: .; D gene: TRBD2; V gene: TRBV7-8; CDR3 length: 14; J gene: TRBJ2-2; CDR3 protein: CASSTGLPDRELFF; CDR3 DNA: TGTGCCAGCAGCACGGGACTACCCGACCGGGAGCTGTTTTTT
clone size: .; D gene: .; V gene: TRBV2; CDR3 length: 15; J gene: TRBJ2-7; CDR3 protein: CASSEGLAPSYEQYF; CDR3 DNA: TGTGCCAGCAGTGAGGGGCTAGCGCCCTCCTACGAGCAGTACTTC
clone size: .; D gene: TRBD2; V gene: TRBV18; CDR3 length: 14; J gene: TRBJ2-3; CDR3 protein: CASSPLAGADTQYF; CDR3 DNA: TGTGCCAGCTCACCACTAGCGGGCGCGGATACGCAGTATTTT
clone size: once; D gene: TRBD1; V gene: TRBV18; CDR3 length: 14; J gene: TRBJ2-7; CDR3 protein: CASSAGQGAYEQYF; CDR3 DNA: TGTGCCAGCTCAGCGGGACAGGGGGCCTACGAGCAGTACTTC
clone size: .; D gene: .; V gene: TRBV3-1/TRBV3-2; CDR3 length: 15; J gene: TRBJ1-5; CDR3 protein: CASSKRGGVDQPQHF; CDR3 DNA: TGTGCCAGCTCAAAGAGAGGGGGGGTGGATCAGCCCCAGCATTTT
clone size: .; D gene: TRBD2; V gene: TRBV11-2; CDR3 length: 14; J gene: TRBJ2-1; CDR3 protein: CASSLLAGVGEQFF; CDR3 DNA: TGTGCCAGCAGCTTACTAGCGGGAGTAGGGGAGCAGTTCTTC
clone size: few; D gene: TRBD1; V gene: TRBV5-4; CDR3 length: 15; J gene: TRBJ2-7; CDR3 protein: CASSSPGQGAYEQYF; CDR3 DNA: TGTGCCAGCAGCTCCCCGGGACAGGGGGCTTACGAGCAGTACTTC
clone size: .; D gene: .; V gene: TRBV24-1; CDR3 length: 13; J gene: TRBJ1-2; CDR3 protein: CATSVRGGSGYTF; CDR3 DNA: TGTGCCACCAGTGTGAGAGGAGGGTCTGGCTACACCTTC
clone size: .; D gene: .; V gene: TRBV15; CDR3 length: 15; J gene: TRBJ1-3; CDR3 protein: CATSRDLGSVNTIYF; CDR3 DNA: TGTGCCACCAGCAGAGATCTGGGGTCGGTAAACACCATATATTTT
clone size: .; D gene: .; V gene: TRBV5-1; CDR3 length: 14; J gene: TRBJ1-1; CDR3 protein: CASSYAGPNTEAFF; CDR3 DNA: TGCGCCAGCAGCTACGCCGGGCCGAACACTGAAGCTTTCTTT
clone size: .; D gene: TRBD1; V gene: TRBV6-1; CDR3 length: 16; J gene: TRBJ1-2; CDR3 protein: CASSDSDRGRRYGYTF; CDR3 DNA: TGTGCCAGCAGTGATTCGGACAGGGGGCGAAGATATGGCTACACCTTC
clone size: .; D gene: .; V gene: TRBV7-2; CDR3 length: 14; J gene: TRBJ2-3; CDR3 protein: CASSLGGTYDTQYF; CDR3 DNA: TGTGCCAGCAGCTTAGGGGGGACGTACGATACGCAGTATTTT
clone size: .; D gene: .; V gene: TRBV25-1; CDR3 length: 12; J gene: TRBJ2-4; CDR3 protein: CASSEVGYIQYF; CDR3 DNA: TGTGCCAGCAGTGAGGTGGGATACATTCAGTACTTC
clone size: .; D gene: .; V gene: TRBV5-1; CDR3 length: 14; J gene: TRBJ2-3; CDR3 protein: CASRNSWETDTQYF; CDR3 DNA: TGCGCCAGCCGTAATTCCTGGGAGACAGATACGCAGTATTTT
clone size: .; D gene: .; V gene: TRBV7-5; CDR3 length: 17; J gene: TRBJ1-5; CDR3 protein: CARSLVWPSSSNQPQHF; CDR3 DNA: TGTGCCAGAAGCTTAGTGTGGCCGTCATCTAGCAATCAGCCCCAGCATTTT
clone size: .; D gene: .; V gene: TRBV5-1; CDR3 length: 16; J gene: TRBJ1-6; CDR3 protein: CASSLGYTLENSPLHF; CDR3 DNA: TGCGCCAGCAGCTTGGGATATACCTTAGAGAATTCACCCCTCCACTTT
clone size: .; D gene: .; V gene: TRBV3-1/TRBV3-2; CDR3 length: 14; J gene: TRBJ2-4; CDR3 protein: CASSQDRALGIQYF; CDR3 DNA: TGTGCCAGCAGCCAAGATAGGGCATTAGGCATTCAGTACTTC
clone size: .; D gene: TRBD2; V gene: TRBV5-1; CDR3 length: 15; J gene: TRBJ2-1; CDR3 protein: CASRPTSAPRNEQFF; CDR3 DNA: TGCGCCAGCCGGCCTACTAGCGCACCTAGAAATGAGCAGTTCTTC
clone size: .; D gene: TRBD1; V gene: TRBV9; CDR3 length: 15; J gene: TRBJ2-1; CDR3 protein: CASSERDRAGHEQFF; CDR3 DNA: TGTGCCAGCAGCGAGCGGGACAGGGCAGGGCATGAGCAGTTCTTC
clone size: .; D gene: TRBD2; V gene: TRBV7-8; CDR3 length: 16; J gene: TRBJ2-3; CDR3 protein: CASSLVTAGSLYTQYF; CDR3 DNA: TGTGCCAGCAGCTTAGTGACAGCGGGAAGTCTTTATACGCAGTATTTT
clone size: .; D gene: TRBD1; V gene: TRBV5-4; CDR3 length: 13; J gene: TRBJ2-7; CDR3 protein: CASSLGQGNEQYF; CDR3 DNA: TGTGCCAGCAGCTTGGGACAGGGCAACGAGCAGTACTTC
clone size: few; D gene: .; V gene: TRBV5-1; CDR3 length: 15; J gene: TRBJ2-5; CDR3 protein: CASSLDGGYQETQYF; CDR3 DNA: TGCGCCAGCAGCTTGGATGGGGGGTACCAAGAGACCCAGTACTTC
clone size: .; D gene: .; V gene: TRBV7-3; CDR3 length: 12; J gene: TRBJ1-1; CDR3 protein: CASSLTRTEAFF; CDR3 DNA: TGTGCCAGCAGCTTAACTCGCACTGAAGCTTTCTTT
clone size: .; D gene: .; V gene: TRBV7-9; CDR3 length: 16; J gene: TRBJ1-5; CDR3 protein: CASGPLGLNSNQPQHF; CDR3 DNA: TGTGCCAGCGGCCCATTGGGACTGAATAGCAATCAGCCCCAGCATTTT
clone size: .; D gene: .; V gene: TRBV7-9; CDR3 length: 11; J gene: TRBJ1-1; CDR3 protein: CASSRGTEAFF; CDR3 DNA: TGTGCCAGCAGCCGAGGGACGGAAGCTTTCTTT
clone size: .; D gene: .; V gene: TRBV28; CDR3 length: 16; J gene: TRBJ2-2; CDR3 protein: CASSPVGGTNTGELFF; CDR3 DNA: TGTGCCAGCAGTCCGGTCGGCGGGACGAACACCGGGGAGCTGTTTTTT
clone size: once; D gene: TRBD1; V gene: TRBV6-6; CDR3 length: 12; J gene: TRBJ1-4; CDR3 protein: CASSSGGEKLFF; CDR3 DNA: TGTGCCAGCAGTTCAGGGGGAGAAAAACTGTTTTTT
clone size: .; D gene: .; V gene: TRBV19; CDR3 length: 17; J gene: TRBJ1-4; CDR3 protein: CASSLQGRPSTNEKLFF; CDR3 DNA: TGTGCCAGTAGTTTACAGGGAAGGCCCTCAACTAATGAAAAACTGTTTTTT
clone size: .; D gene: .; V gene: TRBV12-5; CDR3 length: 16; J gene: TRBJ1-4; CDR3 protein: CASGLYTEVVGEKLFF; CDR3 DNA: TGTGCTAGTGGTTTGTACACGGAGGTGGTGGGTGAAAAACTGTTTTTT
clone size: .; D gene: .; V gene: TRBV6-2/TRBV6-3; CDR3 length: 13; J gene: TRBJ2-1; CDR3 protein: CASSYRASDEQFF; CDR3 DNA: TGTGCCAGCAGTTACCGGGCTAGCGATGAGCAGTTCTTC
clone size: .; D gene: .; V gene: TRBV10-3; CDR3 length: 12; J gene: TRBJ2-3; CDR3 protein: CAISESVGTQYF; CDR3 DNA: TGTGCCATCAGTGAGTCTGTGGGTACGCAGTATTTT
clone size: .; D gene: TRBD2; V gene: TRBV6-2/TRBV6-3; CDR3 length: 18; J gene: TRBJ2-1; CDR3 protein: CASSSGLAGGHSYNEQFF; CDR3 DNA: TGTGCCAGCAGTTCGGGACTAGCGGGAGGGCACTCCTACAATGAGCAGTTCTTC
clone size: .; D gene: .; V gene: TRBV11-2; CDR3 length: 13; J gene: TRBJ1-2; CDR3 protein: CASSPGTHYGYTF; CDR3 DNA: TGTGCCAGCAGCCCTGGGACACACTATGGCTACACCTTC
clone size: .; D gene: TRBD1; V gene: TRBV18; CDR3 length: 15; J gene: TRBJ1-1; CDR3 protein: CASSPGTGGNTEAFF; CDR3 DNA: TGTGCCAGCTCACCGGGGACAGGGGGAAACACTGAAGCTTTCTTT
clone size: .; D gene: .; V gene: TRBV28; CDR3 length: 11; J gene: TRBJ2-7; CDR3 protein: CASSDSREQYF; CDR3 DNA: TGTGCCAGCAGTGACTCTCGGGAGCAGTACTTC
clone size: .; D gene: TRBD2; V gene: TRBV5-6; CDR3 length: 15; J gene: TRBJ2-6; CDR3 protein: CASSFSGYGANVLTF; CDR3 DNA: TGTGCCAGCAGCTTTAGCGGGTATGGGGCCAACGTCCTGACTTTC
clone size: once; D gene: .; V gene: TRBV12-5; CDR3 length: 16; J gene: TRBJ2-1; CDR3 protein: CASGLNVGSSYNEQFF; CDR3 DNA: TGTGCTAGTGGTTTGAATGTGGGGAGCTCCTACAATGAGCAGTTCTTC
clone size: few; D gene: .; V gene: TRBV6-1; CDR3 length: 15; J gene: TRBJ1-2; CDR3 protein: CASSEVGNRAYGYTF; CDR3 DNA: TGTGCCAGCAGTGAAGTGGGAAACAGGGCCTATGGCTACACCTTC
clone size: .; D gene: TRBD1; V gene: TRBV4-1; CDR3 length: 15; J gene: TRBJ2-7; CDR3 protein: CASSQEGDSTYEQYF; CDR3 DNA: TGCGCCAGCAGCCAAGAAGGGGACAGTACCTACGAGCAGTACTTC
clone size: .; D gene: TRBD1; V gene: TRBV5-1; CDR3 length: 15; J gene: TRBJ2-7; CDR3 protein: CASSSSTGNSYEQYF; CDR3 DNA: TGCGCCAGCAGCTCATCGACAGGGAACTCCTACGAGCAGTACTTC
clone size: .; D gene: .; V gene: TRBV18; CDR3 length: 13; J gene: TRBJ2-1; CDR3 protein: CASSPASANEQFF; CDR3 DNA: TGTGCCAGCTCACCGGCGTCGGCAAATGAGCAGTTCTTC
clone size: .; D gene: TRBD2; V gene: TRBV2; CDR3 length: 15; J gene: TRBJ2-1; CDR3 protein: CASSDSGRPQEEQFF; CDR3 DNA: TGTGCCAGCAGTGATAGCGGGAGACCCCAGGAGGAGCAGTTCTTC
clone size: .; D gene: .; V gene: TRBV7-9; CDR3 length: 11; J gene: TRBJ2-4; CDR3 protein: CASSGGNIQYF; CDR3 DNA: TGTGCCAGCAGCGGGGGAAACATTCAGTACTTC
clone size: .; D gene: TRBD1; V gene: TRBV11-2; CDR3 length: 16; J gene: TRBJ2-2; CDR3 protein: CASRGTGGKRTGELFF; CDR3 DNA: TGTGCCAGCAGGGGGACAGGGGGAAAGAGGACCGGGGAGCTGTTTTTT
clone size: .; D gene: .; V gene: TRBV19; CDR3 length: 14; J gene: TRBJ1-5; CDR3 protein: CASSYRRSNQPQHF; CDR3 DNA: TGTGCCAGTAGCTATCGACGGTCTAATCAGCCCCAGCATTTT
clone size: .; D gene: .; V gene: TRBV6-6; CDR3 length: 16; J gene: TRBJ1-5; CDR3 protein: CAITQGGSYSNQPQHF; CDR3 DNA: TGTGCCATAACGCAGGGTGGTAGTTATAGCAATCAGCCCCAGCATTTT
clone size: .; D gene: .; V gene: TRBV9; CDR3 length: 14; J gene: TRBJ1-4; CDR3 protein: CASTPDGVGEKLFF; CDR3 DNA: TGTGCCAGCACCCCGGACGGAGTGGGAGAAAAACTGTTTTTT
clone size: .; D gene: .; V gene: TRBV5-4; CDR3 length: 14; J gene: TRBJ1-6; CDR3 protein: CASSSAGLHSPLHF; CDR3 DNA: TGTGCCAGCAGCTCGGCGGGGCTACATTCACCCCTCCACTTT
clone size: .; D gene: .; V gene: TRBV6-2/TRBV6-3; CDR3 length: 15; J gene: TRBJ1-1; CDR3 protein: CASSPPEGRNTEAFF; CDR3 DNA: TGTGCCAGCAGTCCACCCGAGGGGCGGAACACTGAAGCTTTCTTT
clone size: few; D gene: TRBD2; V gene: TRBV7-2; CDR3 length: 14; J gene: TRBJ2-3; CDR3 protein: CATGRERSTDTQYF; CDR3 DNA: TGTGCCACAGGGAGGGAGCGAAGCACAGATACGCAGTATTTT
clone size: .; D gene: .; V gene: TRBV11-3; CDR3 length: 11; J gene: TRBJ2-7; CDR3 protein: CASSLRSSQYF; CDR3 DNA: TGTGCCAGCAGCCTACGTAGCAGCCAGTACTTC
clone size: once; D gene: .; V gene: TRBV28; CDR3 length: 14; J gene: TRBJ1-1; CDR3 protein: CASSPWIASTEAFF; CDR3 DNA: TGTGCCAGCAGCCCCTGGATTGCGAGCACTGAAGCTTTCTTT